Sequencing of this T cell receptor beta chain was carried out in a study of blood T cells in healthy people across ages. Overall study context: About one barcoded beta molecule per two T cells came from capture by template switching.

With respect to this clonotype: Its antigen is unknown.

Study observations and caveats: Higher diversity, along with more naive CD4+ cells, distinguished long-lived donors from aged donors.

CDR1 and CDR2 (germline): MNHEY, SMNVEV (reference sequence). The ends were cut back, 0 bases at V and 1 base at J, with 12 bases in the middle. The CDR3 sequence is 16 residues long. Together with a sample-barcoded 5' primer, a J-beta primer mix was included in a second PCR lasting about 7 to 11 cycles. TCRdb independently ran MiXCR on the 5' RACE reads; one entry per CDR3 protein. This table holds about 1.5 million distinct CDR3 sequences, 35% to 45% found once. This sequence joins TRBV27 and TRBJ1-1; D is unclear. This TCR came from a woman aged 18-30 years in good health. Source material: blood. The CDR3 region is CASSLSVRVGNTEAFF. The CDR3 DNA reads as TGTGCCAGCAGTTTATCAGTCCGGGTTGGGAACACTGAAGCTTTCTTT.